The 15 T cell receptor beta chains in this list originate from one sample, sequenced in a study of blood T cell repertoires in COVID-19. Profiled with immunoSEQ multiplex PCR; TCRdb holds only in-frame clones, not every one. Among roughly 250,000 clones listed, about nine tenths were seen once. The sample was peripheral blood. The receptors stem from a man aged 25-40 years with COVID-19, enrolled during active disease.

The chain carries TRBV11-2 and TRBJ1-2; a possible D gene is TRBD1 (5 bases). CDR3 length: 14 residues. V lost 5 bases, J lost 0 bases, and 10 bases lay in between. CDR1 is SGHAT, CDR2 FQNNGV, per germline. CDR3 sequence reads: CASSPGGTNYGYTF. The CDR3 nucleotides read TGTGCCAGCAGCCCGGGGGGTACTAACTATGGCTACACCTTC. The full variable domain, in which reference TRBV11-2 and TRBJ1-2 provide the parts outside the CDR3, is EAGVAQSPRYKIIEKRQSVAFWCNPISGHATLYWYQQILGQGPKLLIQFQNNGVVDDSQLPKDRFSAERLKGVDSTLKIQPAKLEDSAVYLCASSPGGTNYGYTFGSGTRLTVV.

This chain connects TRBV5-1 to TRBJ2-5, with D maybe TRBD2 (6 bases). This CDR3 spans 15 amino acids. Germline assignment: CDR1 SGHRS and CDR2 YFSETQ. V was clipped by 4 bases and J by 5 bases, with 18 bases between them. The CDR3 here is CASSAGSQYGETQYF. The CDR3, as DNA: TGCGCCAGCAGCGCGGGATCACAATACGGGGAGACCCAGTACTTC.

The rearrangement joins TRBV5-4 to TRBJ2-1; TRBD2 agrees at 12 bases. Germline trimming cut 4 bases from V and 2 bases from J; bases unmatched to any gene: 4. CDR1 is SGHNT and CDR2 is YYREEE in the germline V gene (reference sequence). The CDR3 is 16 amino acids. In DNA, the CDR3 is TGTGCCAGCAGCCCGACTAGCGGGGGTCCCTACAATGAGCAGTTCTTC. It yields the protein CASSPTSGGPYNEQFF.

This chain connects TRBV29-1 to TRBJ2-7, with 9 nucleotides matching TRBD1. Per the germline V gene, CDR1 is SQVTM and CDR2 is ANQGSEA. The trim removed 7 bases at V and 3 bases at J, leaving 7 bases unmatched. The CDR3 loop spans 13 amino acids. For the CDR3, the DNA is TGCAGCGCTGCGCCGACAGGGGGCTACGAGCAGTACTTC. Protein: CSAAPTGGYEQYF.

This chain links TRBV29-1 with TRBJ1-2; TRBD1 matches 9 bases. The CDR3 contains 12 residues. Germline CDR1 is SQVTM and CDR2 is ANQGSEA. V trimming: 1 base; J trimming: 6 bases; junction bases outside the gene matches: 0. The CDR3 sequence: CSVEGTGDGYTF. The CDR3 DNA sequence: TGCAGCGTTGAAGGGACAGGGGATGGCTACACCTTC.

This chain uses TRBV6-5 with TRBJ1-2; D possibly corresponds to TRBD1 (5 bases). The germline V gene has CDR1 MNHEY and CDR2 SVGAGI. The CDR3 contains 16 residues. The ends were cut back, 0 bases at V and 1 base at J, with 12 bases in the middle. DNA of the CDR3: TGTGCCAGCAGTTACTCACAACAGGTTCTTAACTATGGCTACACCTTC. This codes for CASSYSQQVLNYGYTF.

This chain uses TRBV4-2 with TRBJ1-6; D remains unclear. The V gene lost 0 bases and the J gene lost 9 bases, with 9 bases spanning the gap. Looked up from germline, CDR1 is LGHNA and CDR2 is YNFKEQ. The CDR3 covers 14 residues. CDR3 DNA: TGTGCCAGCAGCCAAGATCGACTTGGTTCACCCCTCCACTTT. Residues: CASSQDRLGSPLHF.

This clone is a singleton in its sample. The sample holds other DNA sequences that translate to the same CDR3. The chain links TRBV6-5 to TRBJ1-1; 7 nucleotides agree with TRBD1. The ends lost 6 bases at V and 4 bases at J; junction bases unmatched: 2. Germline V gene lookup returns CDR1 MNHEY and CDR2 SVGAGI. There are 12 residues in the CDR3. Written as DNA, the CDR3 is TGTGCCAGCAGGCAGGGGGGCACTGAAGCTTTCTTT. Translated, it gives CASRQGGTEAFF.

The chain combines TRBV2 with TRBJ2-1; the match to TRBD2 covers 7 bases. Germline CDR1 reads SNHLY; CDR2 reads FYNNEI. J gave up 4 bases and V 4 bases, and 7 bases lay outside the gene matches. The length of the CDR3 is 15 residues. The CDR3 DNA sequence: TGTGCCAGCAGTGCTCAAGCGGGGATGTACAATGAGCAGTTCTTC. Its protein is CASSAQAGMYNEQFF.

CDR3 DNA sequence: TGTGCCAGCAGCTCCGACACCGCGTACGAGCAGTACTTC. Its translation: CASSSDTAYEQYF. The J gene is TRBJ2-7, the V gene TRBV5-6; D remains unclear. V lost 3 bases to trimming and J lost 4 bases, with 11 bases between them. The germline CDR1 and CDR2 sequences are SGHDT and YYEEEE. The CDR3 covers 13 residues.

Points on this clone: The same CDR3 is also encoded by other DNA sequences in this sample. The V gene is TRBV2, the J gene TRBJ2-7; perhaps TRBD1 as D (6 bases). Trimming left V 6 bases short and J 1 base short, with 7 bases between. Germline V gene sequence: CDR1 SNHLY, CDR2 FYNNEI. The CDR3 totals 12 residues. In nucleotides, the CDR3 is TGTGCCAGCAGCGGACAGTCCTACGAGCAGTACTTC. Translation gives CASSGQSYEQYF.

This chain connects TRBV6-5 to TRBJ2-7; D not resolved. The CDR3 is 12 residues long. V lost 5 bases and J 4 bases, leaving 9 bases between the germline ends. Germline loops: CDR1 MNHEY, CDR2 SVGAGI. CDR3 region: CASSLENYEQYF. The CDR3 DNA reads as TGTGCCAGCAGTCTTGAGAATTACGAGCAGTACTTC.

V and J are TRBV2 and TRBJ1-5; 8 positions agree with TRBD1. The germline gives CDR1 SNHLY, CDR2 FYNNEI. The CDR3 has 16 residues. The J segment lost 5 bases and the V segment lost 2 bases, leaving 8 bases of the junction unmatched. CDR3 DNA sequence: TGTGCCAGCAGTGAAATTGGACAGGGCTGGGATCAGCCCCAGCATTTT. Its translation is CASSEIGQGWDQPQHF. Drawing the rest from reference TRBV2 and TRBJ1-5, the complete variable domain is EPEVTQTPSHQVTQMGQEVILRCVPISNHLYFYWYRQILGQKVEFLVSFYNNEISEKSEIFDDQFSVERPDGSNFTLKIRSTKLEDSAMYFCASSEIGQGWDQPQHFGDGTRLSIL.

The chain's CDR3 is CASSLVSGGAPDTQYF. The CDR3 coding sequence is TGTGCCAGCAGCTTAGTTAGCGGGGGGGCCCCAGATACGCAGTATTTT. V and J are TRBV7-2 and TRBJ2-3, with 11 bases lining up with TRBD2. With 1 base clipped from V and 4 bases from J, the junction kept 4 bases outside the gene matches. CDR1 SGHTA and CDR2 FQGNSA come from the germline V gene. This CDR3 comprises 16 residues. The full variable domain, in which reference TRBV7-2 and TRBJ2-3 provide the parts outside the CDR3, is GAGVSQSPSNKVTEKGKDVELRCDPISGHTALYWYRQSLGQGLEFLIYFQGNSAPDKSGLPSDRFSAERTGGSVSTLTIQRTQQEDSAVYLCASSLVSGGAPDTQYFGPGTRLTVL.

This clone occurred once. The rearrangement links TRBV11-2 to TRBJ1-2; D is possibly TRBD1 (5 bases). V was shortened by 3 bases and J by 2 bases, with 13 bases between the two germline ends. Germline values: CDR1 SGHAT, CDR2 FQNNGV. The CDR3 covers 15 residues. The CDR3 loop reads CASSLTTELNYGYTF. CDR3 nucleotides: TGTGCCAGCAGCTTGACGACAGAGTTGAACTATGGCTACACCTTC.